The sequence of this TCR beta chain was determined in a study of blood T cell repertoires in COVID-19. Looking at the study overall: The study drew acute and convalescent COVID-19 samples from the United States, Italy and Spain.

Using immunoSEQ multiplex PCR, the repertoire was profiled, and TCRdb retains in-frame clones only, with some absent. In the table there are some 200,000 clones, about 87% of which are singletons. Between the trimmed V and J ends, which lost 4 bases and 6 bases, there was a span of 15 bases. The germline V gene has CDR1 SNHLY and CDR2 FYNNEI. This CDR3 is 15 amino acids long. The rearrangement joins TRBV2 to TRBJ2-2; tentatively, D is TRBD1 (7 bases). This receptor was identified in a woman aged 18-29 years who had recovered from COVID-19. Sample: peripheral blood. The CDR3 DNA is TGTGCCAGCAGTGGAGGCAGGGGGGTCTCCGGGGAGCTGTTTTTT. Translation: CASSGGRGVSGELFF.